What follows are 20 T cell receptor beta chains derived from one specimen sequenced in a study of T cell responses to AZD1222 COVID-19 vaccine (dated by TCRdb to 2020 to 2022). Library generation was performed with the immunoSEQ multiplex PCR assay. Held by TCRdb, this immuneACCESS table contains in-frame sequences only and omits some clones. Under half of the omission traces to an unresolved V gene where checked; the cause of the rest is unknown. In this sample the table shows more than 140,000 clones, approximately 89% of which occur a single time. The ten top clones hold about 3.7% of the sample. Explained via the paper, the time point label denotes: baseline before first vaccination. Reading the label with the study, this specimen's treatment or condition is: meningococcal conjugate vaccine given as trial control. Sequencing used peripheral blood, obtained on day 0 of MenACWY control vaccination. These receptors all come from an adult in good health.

CDR3: CATSEGNRQPQHF. DNA of the CDR3: TGTGCCACCAGTGAGGGGAATCGGCAGCCCCAGCATTTT. This rearrangement joins TRBV24-1 to TRBJ1-5, with D hard to call. The V gene's germline CDR1 is KGHDR and CDR2 SFDVKD. Trimming took off 4 bases at V and 7 bases at J, with 10 bases between the two ends. This CDR3 has 13 amino acids.

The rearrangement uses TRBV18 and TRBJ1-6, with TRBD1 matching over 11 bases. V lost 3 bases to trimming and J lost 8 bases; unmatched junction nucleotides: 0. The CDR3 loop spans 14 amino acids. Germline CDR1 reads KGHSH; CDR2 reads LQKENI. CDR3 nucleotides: TGTGCCAGCTCACCGGACAGGGGGCATTCACCCCTCCACTTT. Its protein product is CASSPDRGHSPLHF.

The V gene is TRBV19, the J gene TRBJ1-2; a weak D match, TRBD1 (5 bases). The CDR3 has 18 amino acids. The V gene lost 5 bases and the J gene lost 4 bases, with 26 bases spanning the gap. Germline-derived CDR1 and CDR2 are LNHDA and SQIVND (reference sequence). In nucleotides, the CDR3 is TGTGCCAGTAGTCTTGGTCCCCTTCTACTGACAGTCCCCTATGGCTACACCTTC. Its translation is CASSLGPLLLTVPYGYTF.

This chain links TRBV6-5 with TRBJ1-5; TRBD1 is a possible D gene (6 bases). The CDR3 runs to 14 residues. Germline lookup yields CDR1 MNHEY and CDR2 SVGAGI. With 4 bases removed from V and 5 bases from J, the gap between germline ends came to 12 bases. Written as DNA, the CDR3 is TGTGCCAGCAGTTTAAGGGGGGGGGATCAGCCCCAGCATTTT. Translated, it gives CASSLRGGDQPQHF.

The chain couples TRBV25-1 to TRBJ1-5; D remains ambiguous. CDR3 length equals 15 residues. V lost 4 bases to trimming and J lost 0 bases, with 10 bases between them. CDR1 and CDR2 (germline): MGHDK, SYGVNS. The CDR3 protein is CASSGTEISNQPQHF. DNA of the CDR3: TGTGCCAGCAGTGGGACCGAGATTAGCAATCAGCCCCAGCATTTT.

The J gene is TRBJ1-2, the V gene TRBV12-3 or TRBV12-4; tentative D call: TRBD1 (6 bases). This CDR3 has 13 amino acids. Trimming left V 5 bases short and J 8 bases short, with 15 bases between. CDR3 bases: TGTGCCAGCAGTCGACAGGTGTTCTACGGCTACACCTTC. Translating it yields CASSRQVFYGYTF.

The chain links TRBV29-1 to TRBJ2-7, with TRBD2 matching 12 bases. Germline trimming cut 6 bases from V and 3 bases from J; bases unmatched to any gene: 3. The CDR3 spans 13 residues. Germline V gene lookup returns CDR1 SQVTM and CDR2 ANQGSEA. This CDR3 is CSVRTSGIYEQYF. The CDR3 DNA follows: TGCAGCGTCCGGACTAGCGGGATCTACGAGCAGTACTTC.

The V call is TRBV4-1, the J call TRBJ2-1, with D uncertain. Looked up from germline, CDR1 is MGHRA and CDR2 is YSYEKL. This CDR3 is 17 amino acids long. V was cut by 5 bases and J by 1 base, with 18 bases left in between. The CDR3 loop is CASSYPRSGRSYNEQFF. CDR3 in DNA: TGCGCCAGCAGCTACCCGCGCTCCGGCCGTTCCTACAATGAGCAGTTCTTC.

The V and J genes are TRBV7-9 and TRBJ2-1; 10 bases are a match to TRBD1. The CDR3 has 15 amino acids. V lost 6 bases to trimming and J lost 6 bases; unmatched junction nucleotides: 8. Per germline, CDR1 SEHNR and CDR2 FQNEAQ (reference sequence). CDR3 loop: CASRVDRGRSNEQFF. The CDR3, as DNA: TGTGCCAGCAGGGTTGACAGGGGGCGTAGCAATGAGCAGTTCTTC.

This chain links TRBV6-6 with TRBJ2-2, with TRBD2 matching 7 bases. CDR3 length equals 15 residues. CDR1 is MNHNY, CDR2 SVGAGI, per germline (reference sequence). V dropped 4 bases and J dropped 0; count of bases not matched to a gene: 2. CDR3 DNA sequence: TGTGCCAGCAGTTTTGGGGGGGCGAACACCGGGGAGCTGTTTTTT. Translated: CASSFGGANTGELFF.

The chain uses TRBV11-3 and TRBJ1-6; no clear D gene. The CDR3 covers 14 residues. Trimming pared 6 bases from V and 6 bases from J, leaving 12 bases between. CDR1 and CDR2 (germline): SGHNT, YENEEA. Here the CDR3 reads CASRPRTGNSPLHF. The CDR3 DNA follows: TGTGCCAGCAGGCCCCGGACGGGTAATTCACCCCTCCACTTT.

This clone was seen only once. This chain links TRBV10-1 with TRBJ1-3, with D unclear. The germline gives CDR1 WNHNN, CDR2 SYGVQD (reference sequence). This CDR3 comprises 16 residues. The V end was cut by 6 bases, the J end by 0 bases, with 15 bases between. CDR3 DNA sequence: TGCGCCAGCAGAGTGGCGGGCGACTCCTCTGGAAACACCATATATTTT. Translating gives CASRVAGDSSGNTIYF.

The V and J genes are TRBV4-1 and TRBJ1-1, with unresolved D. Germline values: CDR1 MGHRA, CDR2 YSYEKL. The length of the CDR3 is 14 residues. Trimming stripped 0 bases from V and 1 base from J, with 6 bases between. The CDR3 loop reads CASSQEMANTEAFF. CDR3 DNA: TGCGCCAGCAGCCAAGAGATGGCGAACACTGAAGCTTTCTTT.

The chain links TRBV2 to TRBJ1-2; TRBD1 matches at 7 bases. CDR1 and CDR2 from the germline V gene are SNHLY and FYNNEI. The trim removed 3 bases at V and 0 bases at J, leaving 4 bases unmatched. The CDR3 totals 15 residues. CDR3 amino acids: CASSDPGGANYGYTF. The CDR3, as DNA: TGTGCCAGCAGTGATCCAGGGGGGGCTAACTATGGCTACACCTTC.

The CDR3 bases are TGTGCCAGCAGTTTAACACTAGCGGGCAGCACAGATACGCAGTATTTT. The encoded protein is CASSLTLAGSTDTQYF. The rearrangement links TRBV28 to TRBJ2-3; 9 positions match TRBD2. V shed 2 bases, J shed 0 bases, and the junction held 3 bases outside the gene matches. The CDR3 spans 16 residues. Looked up from germline, CDR1 is MDHEN and CDR2 is SYDVKM.

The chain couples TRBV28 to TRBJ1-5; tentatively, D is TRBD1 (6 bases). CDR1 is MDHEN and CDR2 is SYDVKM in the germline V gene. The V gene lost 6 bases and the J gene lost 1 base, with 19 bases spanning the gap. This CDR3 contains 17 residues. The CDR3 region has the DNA TGTGCCAGCAGATTGGGGGCGGCAGGGACGAGCAATCAGCCCCAGCATTTT. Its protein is CASRLGAAGTSNQPQHF. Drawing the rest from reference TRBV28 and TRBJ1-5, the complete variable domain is DVKVTQSSRYLVKRTGEKVFLECVQDMDHENMFWYRQDPGLGLRLIYFSYDVKMKEKGDIPEGYSVSREKKERFSLILESASTNQTSMYLCASRLGAAGTSNQPQHFGDGTRLSIL.

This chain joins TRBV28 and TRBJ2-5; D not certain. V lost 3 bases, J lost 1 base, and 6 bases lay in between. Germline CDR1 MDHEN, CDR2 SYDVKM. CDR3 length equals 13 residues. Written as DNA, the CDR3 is TGTGCCAGCAGTTTCGGGTTCCAAGAGACCCAGTACTTC. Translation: CASSFGFQETQYF.

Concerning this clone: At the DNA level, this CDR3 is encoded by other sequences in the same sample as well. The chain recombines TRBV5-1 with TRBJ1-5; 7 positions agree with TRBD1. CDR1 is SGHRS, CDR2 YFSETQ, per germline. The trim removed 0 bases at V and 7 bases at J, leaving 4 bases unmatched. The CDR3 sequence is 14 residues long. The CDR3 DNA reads TGCGCCAGCAGCTTGGGACAGGGAGGCCAGCCCCAGCATTTT. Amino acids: CASSLGQGGQPQHF.

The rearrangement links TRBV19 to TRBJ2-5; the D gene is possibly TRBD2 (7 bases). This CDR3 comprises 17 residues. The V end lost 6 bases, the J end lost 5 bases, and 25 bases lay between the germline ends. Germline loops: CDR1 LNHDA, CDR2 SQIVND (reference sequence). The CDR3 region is CASSPAWGRESRETQYF. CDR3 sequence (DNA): TGTGCCAGTAGCCCGGCCTGGGGGCGGGAGAGCCGGGAGACCCAGTACTTC.

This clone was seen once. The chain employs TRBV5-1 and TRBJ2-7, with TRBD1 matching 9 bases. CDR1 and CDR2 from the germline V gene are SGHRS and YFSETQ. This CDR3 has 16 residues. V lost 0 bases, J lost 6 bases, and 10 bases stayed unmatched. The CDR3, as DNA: TGCGCCAGCAGCTTGGATACCGGGACAGGGTTAGCCGAGCAGTACTTC. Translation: CASSLDTGTGLAEQYF.